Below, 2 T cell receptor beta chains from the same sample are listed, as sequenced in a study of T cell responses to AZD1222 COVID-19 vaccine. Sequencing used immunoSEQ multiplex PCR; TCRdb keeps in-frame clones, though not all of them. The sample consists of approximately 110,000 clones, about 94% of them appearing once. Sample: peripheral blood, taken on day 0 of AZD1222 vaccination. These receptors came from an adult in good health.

CDR3 sequence: CASSFRDTNTEAFF. The CDR3 region has the DNA TGTGCCAGCAGCTTCCGGGACACGAACACTGAAGCTTTCTTT. The chain joins TRBV11-3 to TRBJ1-1; D is perhaps TRBD1 (6 bases). The CDR3 length is 14 residues. Trimming cost V 3 bases and J 1 base, with 9 bases left between them. Germline V gene data show CDR1 as SGHNT and CDR2 as YENEEA.

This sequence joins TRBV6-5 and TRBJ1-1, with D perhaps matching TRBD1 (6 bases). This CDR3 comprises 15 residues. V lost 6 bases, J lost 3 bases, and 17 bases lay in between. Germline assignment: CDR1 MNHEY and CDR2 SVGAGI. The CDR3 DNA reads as TGTGCCAGCAGCCCCCCCCCGGGGGCGGACACTGAAGCTTTCTTT. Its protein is CASSPPPGADTEAFF.